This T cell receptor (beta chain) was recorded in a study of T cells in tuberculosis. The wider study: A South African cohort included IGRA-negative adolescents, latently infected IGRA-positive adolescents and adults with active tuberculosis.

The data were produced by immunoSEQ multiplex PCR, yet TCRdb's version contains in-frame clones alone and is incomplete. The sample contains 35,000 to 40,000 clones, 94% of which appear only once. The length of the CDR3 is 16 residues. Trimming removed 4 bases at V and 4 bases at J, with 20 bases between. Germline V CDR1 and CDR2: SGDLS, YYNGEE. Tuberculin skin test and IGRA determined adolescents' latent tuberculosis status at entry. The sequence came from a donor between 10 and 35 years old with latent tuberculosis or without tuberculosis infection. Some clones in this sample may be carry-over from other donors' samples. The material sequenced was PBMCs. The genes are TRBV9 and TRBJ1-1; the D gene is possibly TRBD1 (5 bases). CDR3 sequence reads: CASSSGGPFFGTEAFF. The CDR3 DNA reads TGTGCCAGCAGCTCCGGGGGACCTTTTTTTGGCACTGAAGCTTTCTTT.